This T cell receptor (beta chain) originates from a study of CD8 T cells in ankylosing spondylitis. Points from the study as a whole: Relatively rare in peripheral blood, disease-linked clones were also CD8+. Prior literature has documented some motif variants in synovial fluid and blood from reactive arthritis. Seemingly characteristic of ankylosing spondylitis blood was a TCR beta motif consisting of eight highly homologous variants.

This clonotype appeared a few times. Its matching antigen is unknown. The CDR3 is made up of 15 amino acids. Germline loops: CDR1 KGHSH, CDR2 LQKENI. Trimming pared 1 base from V and 7 bases from J, leaving 14 bases between. Each CDR3 protein is one row after TCRdb ran MiXCR on the 5' RACE reads. The sample shows 150,000 to 200,000 distinct CDR3 sequences, approximately 18% of them seen only once. Source material: blood, either unsorted or a sorted T cell fraction (not recorded which). This rearrangement joins TRBV18 to TRBJ2-1; possible D gene TRBD1, 5 bases. This clonotype originated in a male donor between 5 and 29 years old with ankylosing spondylitis or in good health (not recorded which). The CDR3 region is CASSPLAGPENEQFF. As DNA, the CDR3 is TGTGCCAGCTCACCACTAGCAGGGCCGGAGAATGAGCAGTTCTTC.